Sequencing of this TCR beta chain was carried out in a study of blood T cell repertoires in COVID-19 (dated by TCRdb to 2019 to 2021). Background on the whole study: Samples covering the acute and convalescent phases of COVID-19 were provided by collaborators in the United States, Italy and Spain. The material from the prospective study consisted of cDNA or gDNA derived from T cells, B-cell-depleted T cells, or PBMCs. Deeply sampled blood TCRbeta repertoires from subjects exposed to, actively infected with, or recovered from COVID-19 were included in the dataset. The repertoires were released in a freely available public database intended as a resource for research on the immune response to SARS-CoV-2. The samples were drawn from the first 160 participants of the ongoing ImmuneRACE study and from 1,254 subjects provided by 6 global collaborators. Nearly every sample came with metadata listing a de-identified subject ID, COVID-19 status, age in years and sex. Where available, HLA class I and class II types were obtained from metadata supplied by the sample provider rather than from assay-based typing.

Broader findings and caveats from the paper: How much clinical and demographic metadata was included differed by source and by participant, and the metadata was provided uncurated.

In Seattle, one collaborating source enrolled patients while the infection was active and tracked those patients longitudinally over the course of disease. Each collaborating institution followed its own protocols to collect whole blood in K2EDTA tubes. Collaborator samples were shipped for TCRbeta analysis as frozen whole blood, isolated PBMCs, or DNA extracted from either sample type. The immunoSEQ Assay, a bias-controlled multiplex PCR, was used to amplify TCRbeta CDR3 regions from genomic DNA. As for how the authors treated the data: The number of nucleated cells in each sample was estimated by amplification of reference gene primers within the assay. To quantify the absolute abundance of each unique TCRbeta CDR3 rearrangement, sequence reads were collapsed and filtered. Productive Simpson clonality was computed per sample as the square root of Simpson's diversity index over productive rearrangements. TCRdb re-hosts the immuneACCESS table, in-frame sequences only. Its copies lack some clones; in the studies checked, an unresolved V gene accounts for under half of them, and the cause for the rest is not known. Clone size and the V and J calls come from that table; the DNA yielded D and trimming. For this sample there are fewer than 300,000 clones; approximately 87% appear just once. Roughly 12% of the sample is held by the ten biggest clonotypes.

Concerning this clone: Its binding antigen is unknown. No base qualities exist here, and no much larger clone lies one base off it.

V is trimmed back by 5 bases and J by 6 bases, and the junction contains 6 bases that no gene match accounts for. From the germline V gene (reference sequence), CDR1 is LNHDA and CDR2 is SQIVND. The CDR3 starts with the cysteine, ends with the phenylalanine, and has 14 residues. The only DNA kept is the CDR3, 42 bases in frame from the first base. The sequenced sample was peripheral blood. The chain links TRBV19 with TRBJ1-5; a stretch of 8 junction bases matches TRBD1. The source is a woman aged 25 to 45 with COVID-19, enrolled during active disease. The sequence in DNA is TGTGCCAGTAGTGGCAGGGGGCGAGGTCAGCCCCAGCATTTT. The resulting protein is CASSGRGRGQPQHF.